Below are 19 T cell receptor beta chains sequenced from a single sample in a study of CD8+ T cells in alopecia areata. Sequencing templates came from extracted RNA that was reverse transcribed into cDNA. The table came from immunoSEQ multiplex PCR; TCRdb's copy has only in-frame clones and leaves some out. The sample was found to contain around 110,000 clones, and every one recurs. Sample: lesional skin. The receptors originated from a C3H/HeJ mouse with alopecia areata. The MHC haplotype of the strain is H2-k.

There are a few counts of this clone. Genes and germline are mouse. The DNA ends 4 residues before the CDR3 does, and the rest of the CDR3 is filled in from the germline J gene. The chain links TRBV13-2 to TRBJ1-2; 7 bases match TRBD1. The V segment lost 1 base and the J segment 0 bases; nucleotides outside the gene matches: 3. Per germline, CDR1 NNHNN and CDR2 SYGAGS (reference sequence). This CDR3 comprises 15 residues. The CDR3 DNA, read in part, is TGTGCCAGCGGTGATAGCCAGGGGGCAAACTCC. It yields the protein CASGDSQGANS. The whole CDR3 protein reads CASGDSQGANSDYTF.

Notes on this clone: Gene names and germline refer to mouse. Read sequence stops 4 residues before the CDR3 end, and the germline J gene provides the missing end. This sequence joins TRBV13-3 and TRBJ1-4, with 8 bases fitting TRBD1. The CDR3 extends over 15 amino acids. V lost 0 bases, J lost 6 bases, and 4 bases stayed unmatched. CDR1 and CDR2 (germline): NNHDY, SYVADS. The sequenced part of the CDR3 DNA is TGTGCCAGCAGTGATGGGACAGGGTTTCACGAA. Amino acid sequence: CASSDGTGFHE. Given in full, the CDR3 is CASSDGTGFHERLFF.

As to this clone: TCRdb and the translated DNA give different amino acids at residue 10; the protein presented here is the one translated from the DNA. The gene names given are mouse names. Sequencing ends 3 residues short of the CDR3 end; the germline J gene provides the rest. The chain combines TRBV13-3 with TRBJ1-6, with unresolved D. TRBJ1-6 is an ORF for which the function is uncertain. Germline V lookup: CDR1 NNHDY, CDR2 SYVADS. The CDR3 has 13 amino acids. V was pared by 5 bases and J by 7 bases, with 10 bases between. The CDR3 region is CASSPQGNSPLYF. The sequenced part of the CDR3 DNA is TGTGCCAGCAGCCCCCAAGGGAATTCGCCC.

In regard to this clone: The genes and germline here are from mouse. The read ends 4 residues before the CDR3 terminus; that terminus is restored from the germline J gene. The chain is built from TRBV1 and TRBJ1-2; D gene uncertain. CDR3 length: 15 residues. Trimming took off 0 bases at V and 1 base at J, with 9 bases between the two ends. From germline, CDR1 is NSQYPW and CDR2 LRSPGD (reference sequence). The CDR3 sequence: CTCSADKAINSDYTF. The sequenced part of the CDR3 DNA is TGCACCTGCAGTGCAGACAAAGCCATAAACTCC.

This clone has just a few counts. Here the gene names and germline are mouse. Read coverage stops 4 residues before the CDR3 terminus; the germline J gene supplies the remainder. The chain couples TRBV19 to TRBJ2-2, with D possibly TRBD1 on 5 matching bases. With 3 bases removed from V and 6 bases from J, the gap between germline ends came to 6 bases. Germline CDR1 is FNHDT and CDR2 is SITEND (reference sequence). The CDR3 length is 12 residues. The DNA read from the CDR3 is TGTGCCAGCAGTACAGGGTCCGGG. Its protein product is CASSTGSG. Given in full, the CDR3 is CASSTGSGQLYF.

This clone was detected a few times. The germline and genes are mouse ones. The read terminates 4 residues ahead of where the CDR3 ends, so the germline J gene completes it. This chain uses TRBV19 with TRBJ2-7, with TRBD2 matching 9 bases. V was clipped by 4 bases and J by 0 bases; unmatched bases: 5. This CDR3 region has 15 residues. Germline V gives CDR1 FNHDT, CDR2 SITEND (reference sequence). The sequenced CDR3 bases are TGTGCCAGCAGTTCCCGACTGGGGGTCTCCTAT. Amino acids: CASSSRLGVSY. The whole CDR3 reads CASSSRLGVSYEQYF.

Remarks on this clone: The germline and genes are mouse ones. With the read ending 4 residues before the CDR3 end, the germline J gene is used to fill in that end. The chain is built from TRBV13-3 and TRBJ1-1; tentatively, D is TRBD1 (5 bases). This CDR3 has 16 residues. Germline V gene lookup returns CDR1 NNHDY and CDR2 SYVADS. The V end was cut by 0 bases, the J end by 0 bases, with 12 bases between. The CDR3: CASSDAPPGSNTEVFF. The sequenced part of the CDR3 DNA is TGTGCCAGCAGTGATGCCCCCCCAGGGTCAAACACA.

This clone was counted between two and nine times. Gene names are the mouse ones. The sequenced CDR3 bases are TGTGCCAGCAGCCCCAGACTCACCGGG. This sequence encodes CASSPRLTG. The whole CDR3 region reads CASSPRLTGQLYF. The chain uses TRBV19 and TRBJ2-2; D is undetermined. Sequencing ends 4 residues short of the CDR3 end; the germline J gene provides the rest. The CDR3 is 13 residues long. CDR1 is FNHDT, CDR2 SITEND, per germline (reference sequence). Trimming took 5 bases from V and 4 from J, leaving 9 bases between them.

This clone was recorded a few times. The germline and genes are mouse ones. The read falls 4 residues short of the CDR3 end, and the missing part is taken from the germline J gene. The rearrangement links TRBV13-1 to TRBJ2-5; TRBD2 is a possible D gene (6 bases). Germline V gene data show CDR1 as NSHNY and CDR2 as SYGAGN. The V end was cut by 0 bases, the J end by 0 bases, with 14 bases between. The CDR3 spans 17 residues. The CDR3 sequence is CASSDAIWGTNQDTQYF. The sequenced part of the CDR3 DNA is TGTGCCAGCAGTGATGCAATCTGGGGAACTAACCAAGAC.

This clone turned up a few times. Gene names and germline match the mouse. The CDR3 end falls 4 residues outside the read, so it is completed with the germline J gene. J is TRBJ1-1 and V is TRBV13-3, with D maybe TRBD1 (5 bases). The length of the CDR3 is 13 residues. Germline CDR1 and CDR2: NNHDY and SYVADS. The CDR3 region is CASSVEGMTEVFF. The covered CDR3 bases are TGTGCCAGCAGTGTAGAGGGGATGACA.

Regarding this clone: Gene names denote mouse genes. Coverage ceases 4 residues before the CDR3 finishes, and the germline J gene fills in the end. V is TRBV13-3 and J is TRBJ2-2; TRBD1 aligns across 9 bases. The V and J ends lost 3 bases and 3 bases, in that order; junction bases with no gene match: 6. Germline V CDR1 and CDR2: NNHDY, SYVADS. This CDR3 contains 16 residues. The CDR3 bases that were read are TGTGCCAGCAGTGCCGGGACAGGGCGGGACACCGGG. Translation gives CASSAGTGRDTG. In full, the CDR3 is CASSAGTGRDTGQLYF.

As for this clone: At residue 12, the translated DNA and the protein in TCRdb do not agree; the protein given here is derived from the DNA. The gene names here belong to mouse. The read stops 3 residues short of the end of the CDR3; the missing end is completed from the germline J gene. The chain employs TRBV19 and TRBJ1-3, with 7 bases lining up with TRBD1. The CDR3 loop spans 15 amino acids. Germline CDR1 FNHDT, CDR2 SITEND (reference sequence). The V segment lost 4 bases and the J segment 0 bases; nucleotides outside the gene matches: 4. This CDR3 reads CASSPGQVSGNTLYF. The covered CDR3 bases are TGTGCCAGCAGTCCCGGACAGGTTTCTGGAAATACG.

Concerning this clone: Mouse germline and gene names are used. The sequenced fragment ends 4 residues before the CDR3 boundary, so the rest is inferred from the germline J gene. The V gene is TRBV14, the J gene TRBJ2-5; D is possibly TRBD2 (5 bases). The CDR3 spans 14 residues. The germline V gene has CDR1 SGHDT and CDR2 FRDEAV. V lost 2 bases and J lost 0, with 7 bases in between. The sequenced CDR3 bases are TGTGCCAGCAGTTTGACTGTTAACCAAGAC. Protein product: CASSLTVNQD. The whole CDR3 sequence reads CASSLTVNQDTQYF.

At least ten counts were recorded for this clone. TCRdb's protein and the DNA translation differ at residue 10; the protein here comes from the DNA. These gene names are mouse names. The read ends 3 residues before the CDR3 terminus; that terminus is restored from the germline J gene. V and J are TRBV13-3 and TRBJ1-6, with D possibly being TRBD1 (6 bases). TRBJ1-6 is known as an ORF, though its function is uncertain. Trimming took off 3 bases at V and 8 bases at J, with 9 bases between the two ends. The germline CDR1 and CDR2 sequences are NNHDY and SYVADS. This CDR3 comprises 13 residues. CDR3 bases read: TGTGCCAGCAGTGGAGGGGGGGATTCGCCC. Amino acid sequence: CASSGGGDSP. The CDR3 as a whole reads CASSGGGDSPLYF.

To note about this clone: The protein here is the DNA translation, as the TCRdb protein differs from it at residue 12. Mouse germline and gene names are used. The CDR3 is cut off 3 residues early in the read; its end comes from the germline J gene. This sequence joins TRBV19 and TRBJ1-3; TRBD1 is a possible D gene (6 bases). CDR1 is FNHDT and CDR2 is SITEND in the germline V gene (reference sequence). V was pared by 2 bases and J by 0 bases, with 9 bases between. The CDR3 is made up of 15 amino acids. The sequenced CDR3 bases are TGTGCCAGCAGTATGAACAGGGATTCTGGAAATACG. It is translated as CASSMNRDSGNT. Given in full, the CDR3 is CASSMNRDSGNTLYF.

This clone was observed a handful of times. Mouse germline and gene names are used. The read terminates 4 residues before the CDR3 end, so the remaining end is supplied by the germline J gene. The chain joins TRBV31 to TRBJ1-2; tentatively, D is TRBD1 (6 bases). Trimming shortened V by 3 bases and J by 4 bases, and 9 bases separated the two germline ends. CDR3 length: 12 residues. Germline CDR1 GKSSPN, CDR2 SITVG. The CDR3 sequence: CAWRLRGSDYTF. CDR3 bases read: TGTGCCTGGAGGCTCAGGGGCTCC.

A word on this clone: At residue 13, the translated DNA and the protein in TCRdb do not agree; the protein given here is derived from the DNA. Genes here carry mouse names. The read is 3 residues too short to cover the CDR3 end, so that end is filled in from the germline J gene. The chain links TRBV1 to TRBJ1-6, with 9 bases lining up with TRBD1. TRBJ1-6 is given ORF status, its function remaining uncertain. J was trimmed by 6 bases and V by 0 bases; bases with no gene match: 3. This CDR3 comprises 16 residues. Germline V gene lookup returns CDR1 NSQYPW and CDR2 LRSPGD (reference sequence). CDR3 loop: CTCSAEGQGGNSPLYF. The covered CDR3 bases are TGCACCTGCAGTGCAGAGGGACAGGGTGGTAATTCGCCC.

Notes on this clone: The genes and germline here are from mouse. The CDR3 is cut off 4 residues early in the read; its end comes from the germline J gene. V gene TRBV13-3 combines with J gene TRBJ1-4; 10 bases are a match to TRBD1. The CDR3 extends over 14 amino acids. The V gene's germline CDR1 is NNHDY and CDR2 SYVADS. The V and J ends lost 7 bases and 3 bases, in that order; junction bases with no gene match: 3. The CDR3 sequence: CASSGQGTNERLFF. CDR3 DNA (partial): TGTGCCAGCTCGGGACAGGGGACCAACGAA.

This clone was seen more than once but under ten times. Gene names follow the mouse nomenclature. The sequenced fragment ends 4 residues before the CDR3 boundary, so the rest is inferred from the germline J gene. V is TRBV1 and J is TRBJ2-4; 7 nucleotides match TRBD1. From germline, CDR1 is NSQYPW and CDR2 LRSPGD (reference sequence). The CDR3 contains 15 residues. The CDR3 bases that were read are TGCACCTGCAGTGCGGCCCTCGGGACAGAAAAC. It translates to CTCSAALGTEN. In full, the CDR3 is CTCSAALGTENTLYF.